The clone carrying this T cell receptor beta chain came up a few times. What it recognizes is unknown. The same CDR3 also results from other DNA sequences found in this sample. The CDR3 has 13 residues. The germline gives CDR1 MNHEY, CDR2 SMNVEV (reference sequence). V was trimmed by 3 bases and J by 3 bases, leaving 9 bases between them. The data are from a study of shared clonotypes between healthy human individuals. Study-level results: Unshared clonotypes carried lower generation probabilities than those common to all four donors.

Naive CD8 cells, CD45RO-negative and positively selected for CCR7, excluded terminally differentiated effector memory CD45RA+ cells. Sequencing was performed with immunoSEQ multiplex PCR; in TCRdb, only in-frame clones are kept and a portion is missing. The sample comprises approximately 600,000 clones, about 95% of which are singletons, and 0.095% to 0.14% rests with the top ten. The chain carries TRBV27 and TRBJ2-7, with D possibly TRBD1 on 6 matching bases. Sequencing was carried out using naive CD8+ T cells sorted from blood. The source is a woman aged 30 to 39 in good health. The CDR3 coding sequence is TGTGCCAGCAGTTTCTCGACAGGCTACGAGCAGTACTTC. Its translation: CASSFSTGYEQYF.